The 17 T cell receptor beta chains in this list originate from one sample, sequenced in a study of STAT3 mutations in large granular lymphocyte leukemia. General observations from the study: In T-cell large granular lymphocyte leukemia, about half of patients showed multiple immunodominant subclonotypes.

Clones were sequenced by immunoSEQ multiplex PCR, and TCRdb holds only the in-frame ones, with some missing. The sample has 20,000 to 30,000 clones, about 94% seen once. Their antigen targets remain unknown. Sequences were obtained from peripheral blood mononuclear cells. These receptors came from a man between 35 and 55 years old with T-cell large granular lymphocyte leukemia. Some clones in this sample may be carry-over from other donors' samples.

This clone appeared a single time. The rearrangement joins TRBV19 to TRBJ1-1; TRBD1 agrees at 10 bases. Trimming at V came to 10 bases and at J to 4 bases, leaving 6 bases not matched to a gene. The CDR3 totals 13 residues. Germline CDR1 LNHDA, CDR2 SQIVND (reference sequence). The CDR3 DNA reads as TGTGCCACTATTTGGACAGGGGGCACTGAAGCTTTCTTT. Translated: CATIWTGGTEAFF.

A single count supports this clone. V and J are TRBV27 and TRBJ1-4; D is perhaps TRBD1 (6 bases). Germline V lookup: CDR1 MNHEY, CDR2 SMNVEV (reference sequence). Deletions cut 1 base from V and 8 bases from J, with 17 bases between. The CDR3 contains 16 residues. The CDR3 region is CASSLYPGGNEEKLFF. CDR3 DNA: TGTGCCAGCAGTTTATATCCGGGGGGCAACGAAGAAAAACTGTTTTTT.

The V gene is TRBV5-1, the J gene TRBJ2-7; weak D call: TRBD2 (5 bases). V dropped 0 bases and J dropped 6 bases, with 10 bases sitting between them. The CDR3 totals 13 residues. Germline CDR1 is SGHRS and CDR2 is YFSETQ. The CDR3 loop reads CASSLAEGIEQYF. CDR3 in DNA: TGCGCCAGCAGCTTGGCCGAGGGTATCGAGCAGTACTTC.

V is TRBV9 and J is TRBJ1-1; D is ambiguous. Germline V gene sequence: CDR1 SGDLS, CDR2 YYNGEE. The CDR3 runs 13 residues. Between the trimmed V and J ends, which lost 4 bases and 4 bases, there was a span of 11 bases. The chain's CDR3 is CASSPQLGTEAFF. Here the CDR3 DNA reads TGTGCCAGCAGCCCACAATTGGGCACTGAAGCTTTCTTT.

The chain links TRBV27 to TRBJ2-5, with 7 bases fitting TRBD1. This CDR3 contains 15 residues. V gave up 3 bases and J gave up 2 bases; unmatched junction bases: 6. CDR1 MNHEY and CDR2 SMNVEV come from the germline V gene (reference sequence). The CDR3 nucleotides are TGTGCCAGCAGTTTCTCGACGACAGGGCAAGAGACCCAGTACTTC. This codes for CASSFSTTGQETQYF.

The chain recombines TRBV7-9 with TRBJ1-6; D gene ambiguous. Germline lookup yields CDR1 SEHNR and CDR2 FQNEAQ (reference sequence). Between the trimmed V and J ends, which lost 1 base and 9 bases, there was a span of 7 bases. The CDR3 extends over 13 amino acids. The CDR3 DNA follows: TGTGCCAGCAGCTTAGAGGCGCGTTCACCCCTCCACTTT. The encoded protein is CASSLEARSPLHF. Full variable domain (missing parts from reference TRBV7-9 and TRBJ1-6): DTGVSQNPRHKITKRGQNVTFRCDPISEHNRLYWYRQTLGQGPEFLTYFQNEAQLEKSRLLSDRFSAERPKGSFSTLEIQRTEQGDSAMYLCASSLEARSPLHFGNGTRLTVT.

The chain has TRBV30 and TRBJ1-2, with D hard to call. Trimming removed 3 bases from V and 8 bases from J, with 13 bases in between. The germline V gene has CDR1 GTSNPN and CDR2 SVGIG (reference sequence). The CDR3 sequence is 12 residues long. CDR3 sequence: CAWRTTYGGYTF. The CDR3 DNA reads TGTGCCTGGAGAACAACCTATGGCGGCTACACCTTC.

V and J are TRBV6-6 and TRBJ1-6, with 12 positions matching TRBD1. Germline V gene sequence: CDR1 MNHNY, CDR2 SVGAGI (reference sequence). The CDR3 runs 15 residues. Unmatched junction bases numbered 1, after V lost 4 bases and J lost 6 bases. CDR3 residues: CASSWGQGANSPLHF. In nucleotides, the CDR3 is TGTGCCAGCAGTTGGGGACAGGGGGCTAATTCACCCCTCCACTTT.

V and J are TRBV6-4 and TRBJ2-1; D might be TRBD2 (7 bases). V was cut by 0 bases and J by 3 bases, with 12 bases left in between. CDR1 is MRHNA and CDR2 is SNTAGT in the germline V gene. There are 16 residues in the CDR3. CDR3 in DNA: TGTGCCAGCAGTGACTCCGGGGGGCTAGGCTACAATGAGCAGTTCTTC. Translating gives CASSDSGGLGYNEQFF.

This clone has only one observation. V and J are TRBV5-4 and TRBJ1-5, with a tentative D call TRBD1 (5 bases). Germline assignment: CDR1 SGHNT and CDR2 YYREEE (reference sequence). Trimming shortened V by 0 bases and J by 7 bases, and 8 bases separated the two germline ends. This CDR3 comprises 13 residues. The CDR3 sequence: CASSLGEGQPQHF. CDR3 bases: TGTGCCAGCAGCTTGGGGGAGGGGCAGCCCCAGCATTTT.

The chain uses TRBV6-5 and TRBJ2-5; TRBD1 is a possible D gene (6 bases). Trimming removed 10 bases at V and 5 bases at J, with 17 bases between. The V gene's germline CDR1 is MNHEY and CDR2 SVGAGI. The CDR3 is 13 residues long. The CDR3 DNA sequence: TGTGCCACCCAGATAGGGGGATGGGAGACCCAGTACTTC. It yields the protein CATQIGGWETQYF.

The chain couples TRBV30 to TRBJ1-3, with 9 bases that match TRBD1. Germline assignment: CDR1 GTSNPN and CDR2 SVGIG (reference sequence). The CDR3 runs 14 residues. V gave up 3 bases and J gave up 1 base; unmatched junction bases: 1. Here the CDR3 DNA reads TGTGCCTGGAGGGGACAGGGATCTGGAAACACCATATATTTT. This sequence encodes CAWRGQGSGNTIYF.

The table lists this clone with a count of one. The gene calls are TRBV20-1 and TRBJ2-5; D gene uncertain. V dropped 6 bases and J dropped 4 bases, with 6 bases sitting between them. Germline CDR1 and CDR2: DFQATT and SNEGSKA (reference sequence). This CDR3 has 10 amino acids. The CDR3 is CSAAAETQYF. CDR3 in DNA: TGCAGTGCGGCTGCAGAGACCCAGTACTTC.

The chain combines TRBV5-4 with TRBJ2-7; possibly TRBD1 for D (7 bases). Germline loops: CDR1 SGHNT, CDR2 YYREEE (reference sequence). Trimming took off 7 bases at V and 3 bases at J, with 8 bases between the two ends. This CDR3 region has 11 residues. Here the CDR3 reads CASQGGYEQYF. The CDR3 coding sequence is TGTGCCAGCCAGGGGGGCTACGAGCAGTACTTC. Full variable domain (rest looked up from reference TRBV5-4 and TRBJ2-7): ETGVTQSPTHLIKTRGQQVTLRCSSQSGHNTVSWYQQALGQGPQFIFQYYREEENGRGNFPPRFSGLQFPNYSSELNVNALELDDSALYLCASQGGYEQYFGPGTRLTVT.

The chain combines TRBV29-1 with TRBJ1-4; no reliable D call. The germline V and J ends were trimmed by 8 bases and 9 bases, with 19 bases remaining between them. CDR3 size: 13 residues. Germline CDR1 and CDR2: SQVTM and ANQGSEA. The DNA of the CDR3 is TGCAGCCCGCGGTCGTTAGGAGGACAAAAACTGTTTTTT. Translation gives CSPRSLGGQKLFF.

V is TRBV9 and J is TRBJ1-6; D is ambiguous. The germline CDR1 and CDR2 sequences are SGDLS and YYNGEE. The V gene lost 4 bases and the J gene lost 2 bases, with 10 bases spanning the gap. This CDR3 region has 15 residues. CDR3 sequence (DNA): TGTGCCAGCAGCTCCGATATGACCTATAATTCACCCCTCCACTTT. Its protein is CASSSDMTYNSPLHF.

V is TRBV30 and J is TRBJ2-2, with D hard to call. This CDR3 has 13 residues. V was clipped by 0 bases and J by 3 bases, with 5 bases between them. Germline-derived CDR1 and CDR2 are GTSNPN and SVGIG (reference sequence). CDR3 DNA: TGTGCCTGGAGTGTACCGGACACCGGGGAGCTGTTTTTT. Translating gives CAWSVPDTGELFF.